These 32 T cell receptor beta chains originate from one sample sequenced in a study of cytomegalovirus exposure and HLA in healthy donors. The study ran its PCR with 60 Vbeta and 13 Jbeta primers. Clones were read by immunoSEQ multiplex PCR, and TCRdb kept only the in-frame ones, dropping some. The sample's table shows about 40,000 clones. The sequencing input was PBMCs. The receptors here all came from a man aged 40-49 years in good health and CMV-seropositive.

The chain employs TRBV2 and TRBJ2-7; TRBD2 matches at 9 bases. The CDR3 extends over 14 amino acids. V was pared by 5 bases and J by 3 bases, with 5 bases of the junction left unmatched. Germline CDR1 reads SNHLY; CDR2 reads FYNNEI. CDR3 bases: TGTGCCAGCAGTATGGATAGCGGGAGCTACGAGCAGTACTTC. Translation gives CASSMDSGSYEQYF.

This chain links TRBV30 with TRBJ2-5, with D possibly being TRBD2 (6 bases). The CDR3 loop spans 12 amino acids. V was cut by 4 bases and J by 5 bases, with 11 bases left in between. Germline V gene lookup returns CDR1 GTSNPN and CDR2 SVGIG (reference sequence). The CDR3 loop reads CAWKTLAETQYF. CDR3 DNA sequence: TGTGCCTGGAAAACCCTAGCGGAGACCCAGTACTTC. Full variable domain (rest looked up from reference TRBV30 and TRBJ2-5): SQTIHQWPATLVQPVGSPLSLECTVEGTSNPNLYWYRQAAGRGLQLLFYSVGIGQISSEVPQNLSASRPQDRQFILSSKKLLLSDSGFYLCAWKTLAETQYFGPGTRLLVL.

The CDR3 DNA reads TGTGCCAGCAGACTCCCCGGGGGGACTGAGCAGTTCTTC. It codes for CASRLPGGTEQFF. The V call is TRBV27, the J call TRBJ2-1; TRBD2 matches 7 bases. The CDR3 is made up of 13 amino acids. Germline CDR1 MNHEY, CDR2 SMNVEV (reference sequence). The V and J ends lost 6 bases and 9 bases, in that order; junction bases with no gene match: 8.

The chain recombines TRBV11-3 with TRBJ2-7; perhaps TRBD1 as D (6 bases). The germline CDR1 and CDR2 sequences are SGHNT and YENEEA. V lost 5 bases to trimming and J lost 6 bases, with 17 bases between them. There are 14 residues in the CDR3. This chain's CDR3 is CASSPVAGASEQYF. CDR3 nucleotides: TGTGCCAGCAGCCCTGTGGCAGGGGCTTCCGAGCAGTACTTC.

The genes are TRBV9 and TRBJ2-5; 11 positions agree with TRBD1. CDR3 length: 17 residues. In germline, CDR1 is SGDLS, CDR2 YYNGEE. Trimming at V came to 0 bases and at J to 2 bases, leaving 6 bases not matched to a gene. CDR3 nucleotide sequence: TGTGCCAGCAGCGTAGGAAGGACAGGGGGCCTGCAAGAGACCCAGTACTTC. This gives the protein CASSVGRTGGLQETQYF.

The V gene is TRBV6-1, the J gene TRBJ2-7; tentative D call: TRBD1 (9 bases). Germline V gene sequence: CDR1 MNHNS, CDR2 SASEGT. Trimming took 0 bases from V and 5 from J, leaving 23 bases between them. The CDR3 runs 18 residues. CDR3 sequence reads: CASSEAGGLGTGTHEQYF. CDR3 nucleotides: TGTGCCAGCAGTGAAGCGGGGGGACTAGGGACAGGGACCCACGAGCAGTACTTC.

V gene TRBV4-2 combines with J gene TRBJ2-2; D is perhaps TRBD2 (6 bases). The CDR3 is made up of 16 amino acids. Trimming left V 0 bases short and J 6 bases short, with 14 bases between. The germline V gene has CDR1 LGHNA and CDR2 YNFKEQ. The CDR3 protein is CASSQDPGLPSGELFF. The CDR3 DNA reads as TGTGCCAGCAGCCAAGATCCGGGACTCCCGTCCGGGGAGCTGTTTTTT.

V is TRBV7-9 and J is TRBJ1-1, with D possibly being TRBD1 (6 bases). Germline CDR1 is SEHNR and CDR2 is FQNEAQ (reference sequence). The CDR3 spans 16 residues. V shed 4 bases and J shed 1 base, with 16 bases lying between them. The CDR3: CASSSLPVTGNTEAFF. For the CDR3, the DNA is TGTGCCAGCAGCTCCCTACCGGTGACAGGGAACACTGAAGCTTTCTTT.

The chain uses TRBV7-2 and TRBJ2-5; perhaps TRBD2 as D (6 bases). CDR1 SGHTA and CDR2 FQGNSA come from the germline V gene. The V and J ends lost 3 bases and 5 bases respectively, with 13 bases between them. This CDR3 spans 14 amino acids. CDR3 amino acids: CASSLDYWGETQYF. CDR3 nucleotide sequence: TGTGCCAGCAGCTTGGACTACTGGGGGGAGACCCAGTACTTC. The entire variable domain, with the rest obtained from reference TRBV7-2 and TRBJ2-5, is as follows: GAGVSQSPSNKVTEKGKDVELRCDPISGHTALYWYRQSLGQGLEFLIYFQGNSAPDKSGLPSDRFSAERTGGSVSTLTIQRTQQEDSAVYLCASSLDYWGETQYFGPGTRLLVL.

V usage is TRBV5-1 and J usage is TRBJ2-3; possibly TRBD1 for D (5 bases). Between the trimmed V and J ends, which lost 0 bases and 2 bases, there was a span of 13 bases. The CDR3 sequence is 16 residues long. Germline V gene lookup returns CDR1 SGHRS and CDR2 YFSETQ. CDR3: CASSLEGVYATDTQYF. In nucleotides, the CDR3 is TGCGCCAGCAGCTTGGAAGGGGTTTATGCCACAGATACGCAGTATTTT.

J is TRBJ1-1 and V is TRBV5-1, with D uncertain. The CDR3 runs to 14 residues. Trimming stripped 0 bases from V and 3 bases from J, with 9 bases between. Germline loops: CDR1 SGHRS, CDR2 YFSETQ. This CDR3 reads CASSLEDAYTEAFF. CDR3 nucleotide sequence: TGCGCCAGCAGCTTGGAAGATGCGTACACTGAAGCTTTCTTT.

The chain links TRBV2 to TRBJ2-1; unclear D gene. This CDR3 has 11 residues. Germline V gene lookup returns CDR1 SNHLY and CDR2 FYNNEI. V lost 11 bases and J 0 bases, leaving 5 bases between the germline ends. Here the CDR3 DNA reads TGTGCCTCCGGCTCCTACAATGAGCAGTTCTTC. This codes for CASGSYNEQFF.

The chain links TRBV9 to TRBJ1-2; 7 bases map to TRBD1. J gave up 3 bases and V 3 bases, and 20 bases lay outside the gene matches. The germline gives CDR1 SGDLS, CDR2 YYNGEE. CDR3 length equals 19 residues. The CDR3 here is CASSAPPRDRREIYYGYTF. For the CDR3, the DNA is TGTGCCAGCAGCGCCCCTCCCCGGGACAGACGTGAAATCTACTATGGCTACACCTTC.

The chain combines TRBV5-3 with TRBJ2-7; TRBD2 aligns across 7 bases. TRBV5-3 is marked as an open reading frame, function uncertain. This CDR3 spans 15 amino acids. J was trimmed by 3 bases and V by 1 base; bases with no gene match: 7. CDR3 sequence reads: CARSLREGPHYEQYF. In DNA, the CDR3 is TGTGCCAGAAGCTTGAGGGAGGGCCCCCACTACGAGCAGTACTTC.

The chain links TRBV9 to TRBJ2-2; D is perhaps TRBD2 (6 bases). The CDR3 extends over 15 amino acids. Trimming pared 3 bases from V and 0 bases from J, leaving 9 bases between. CDR1 is SGDLS, CDR2 YYNGEE, per germline. DNA of the CDR3: TGTGCCAGCAGCGCCGGGACTCCGAACACCGGGGAGCTGTTTTTT. Its protein product is CASSAGTPNTGELFF. The entire variable domain, with the rest obtained from reference TRBV9 and TRBJ2-2, is as follows: DSGVTQTPKHLITATGQRVTLRCSPRSGDLSVYWYQQSLDQGLQFLIQYYNGEERAKGNILERFSAQQFPDLHSELNLSSLELGDSALYFCASSAGTPNTGELFFGEGSRLTVL.

V usage is TRBV6-6 and J usage is TRBJ2-5, with TRBD1 matching 7 bases. The J call is in doubt because the DNA end fits TRBJ2-7 better. The CDR3 extends over 15 amino acids. Germline assignment: CDR1 MNHNY and CDR2 SVGAGI (reference sequence). DNA of the CDR3: TGTGCCAGCAGATATACAGGGGAATCAGGCTACGAGCAGTACTTC. Encoded protein: CASRYTGESGYEQYF.

This chain joins TRBV10-3 and TRBJ2-1; D is possibly TRBD2 (6 bases). The CDR3 covers 14 residues. V lost 11 bases, J lost 5 bases, and 19 bases lay in between. Germline CDR1 and CDR2: ENHRY and SYGVKD. The CDR3 DNA follows: TGTGCCGCTCAGGAGGCGGGGATCCACAATGAGCAGTTCTTC. This codes for CAAQEAGIHNEQFF.

The rearrangement joins TRBV2 to TRBJ2-7, with a tentative D call TRBD2 (7 bases). The CDR3 is 14 residues long. Germline V gives CDR1 SNHLY, CDR2 FYNNEI. V was pared by 4 bases and J by 4 bases, with 14 bases between. The CDR3 protein is CASSGGRGEYEQYF. The DNA of the CDR3 is TGTGCCAGCAGTGGTGGGAGGGGGGAATACGAGCAGTACTTC.

The rearrangement joins TRBV10-3 to TRBJ2-3; the match to TRBD2 covers 16 bases. Trimming took 10 bases from V and 3 from J; bases not matched to a gene: 7. The length of the CDR3 is 16 residues. Germline CDR1 is ENHRY and CDR2 is SYGVKD. The CDR3 DNA sequence: TGTGCCACCGGGACTAGCGGGAGGGTAGGGACAGATACGCAGTATTTT. It yields the protein CATGTSGRVGTDTQYF.

J is TRBJ2-7 and V is TRBV18; 8 bases line up with TRBD2. The CDR3 runs 15 residues. Germline V gene lookup returns CDR1 KGHSH and CDR2 LQKENI. The J segment lost 5 bases and the V segment lost 3 bases, leaving 9 bases of the junction unmatched. Here the CDR3 DNA reads TGTGCCAGCTCACCCCGGGAGGGAGGGCCGCACGAGCAGTACTTC. This codes for CASSPREGGPHEQYF.

This sequence joins TRBV6-4 and TRBJ1-4, with a tentative D call TRBD1 (6 bases). Trimming removed 4 bases at V and 10 bases at J, with 16 bases between. Germline CDR1 and CDR2: MRHNA and SNTAGT. This CDR3 is 14 amino acids long. This chain's CDR3 is CASSAGASGGKLFF. CDR3 DNA: TGTGCCAGCAGTGCAGGGGCCAGCGGCGGAAAACTGTTTTTT.

The chain is built from TRBV5-1 and TRBJ1-2; 9 nucleotides align to TRBD1. V dropped 3 bases and J dropped 0; count of bases not matched to a gene: 6. Germline V CDR1 and CDR2: SGHRS, YFSETQ. The CDR3 consists of 16 residues. The CDR3 nucleotides read TGCGCCAGCAGCTCCCCGACAGGGGGAGCTAACTATGGCTACACCTTC. This translates into CASSSPTGGANYGYTF.

This chain joins TRBV5-1 and TRBJ2-1, with D possibly being TRBD2 (6 bases). The CDR3 consists of 16 residues. V lost 4 bases to trimming and J lost 10 bases, with 24 bases between them. Germline loops: CDR1 SGHRS, CDR2 YFSETQ. The CDR3 coding sequence is TGCGCCAGCAGCCCCGGGGGTAGTACCACTCTTCGGGAGCAGTTCTTC. Its protein product is CASSPGGSTTLREQFF.

The CDR3 reads CSGKGAGRTDTQYF. The DNA of the CDR3 is TGCAGCGGAAAGGGGGCAGGTCGCACAGATACGCAGTATTTT. The chain recombines TRBV29-1 with TRBJ2-3; 7 bases fit TRBD1. The germline V gene has CDR1 SQVTM and CDR2 ANQGSEA. This CDR3 is built from 14 residues. V was clipped by 7 bases and J by 1 base; unmatched bases: 8.

On this clone: The same CDR3 also results from other DNA sequences found in this sample. The chain uses TRBV29-1 and TRBJ2-7; D not resolved. V lost 6 bases and J 0 bases, leaving 15 bases between the germline ends. This CDR3 has 14 amino acids. Germline V gene data show CDR1 as SQVTM and CDR2 as ANQGSEA. This CDR3 reads CSVAPSYSSYEQYF. CDR3 nucleotides: TGCAGCGTCGCACCTTCATACAGCTCCTACGAGCAGTACTTC.

V and J are TRBV30 and TRBJ2-7, with a possible D match to TRBD1 (5 bases). The CDR3 contains 13 residues. Germline V gene sequence: CDR1 GTSNPN, CDR2 SVGIG (reference sequence). The germline V and J ends were trimmed by 2 bases and 5 bases, with 13 bases remaining between them. The chain's CDR3 is CAWSPGHLNEQYF. DNA for the CDR3: TGTGCCTGGAGTCCCGGACATCTGAACGAGCAGTACTTC.

The chain links TRBV28 to TRBJ1-1, with TRBD1 matching 10 bases. The CDR3 has 14 amino acids. Germline CDR1 MDHEN, CDR2 SYDVKM. Trimming cost V 9 bases and J 0 bases; bases outside gene matches: 4. The CDR3 DNA follows: TGTGCCAGTAGACAGGGGGCCGTGAACACTGAAGCTTTCTTT. This encodes CASRQGAVNTEAFF.

This rearrangement joins TRBV7-9 to TRBJ1-5; 9 bases are shared with TRBD1. This CDR3 spans 14 amino acids. Germline CDR1 and CDR2: SEHNR and FQNEAQ (reference sequence). V lost 3 bases and J lost 6; bases outside the gene matches: 3. In DNA form, the CDR3 reads TGTGCCAGCAGCTTGGGACAGGGATTTCAGCCCCAGCATTTT. This encodes CASSLGQGFQPQHF.

V usage is TRBV6-1 and J usage is TRBJ2-7, with a weak D call TRBD1 (5 bases). Germline CDR1 MNHNS, CDR2 SASEGT. Trimming left V 1 base short and J 1 base short, with 11 bases between. The length of the CDR3 is 15 residues. This CDR3 is CASSEGPTASYEQYF. The CDR3 coding sequence is TGTGCCAGCAGTGAAGGTCCGACAGCTTCCTACGAGCAGTACTTC.

About this clone itself: The sample holds other DNA sequences that translate to the same CDR3. J is TRBJ2-7 and V is TRBV28; D might be TRBD1 (5 bases). This CDR3 is built from 15 residues. V dropped 6 bases and J dropped 1 base, with 16 bases sitting between them. Looked up from germline, CDR1 is MDHEN and CDR2 is SYDVKM. CDR3 in DNA: TGTGCCAGCAGAATAGACAGAGGATTTTCCTACGAGCAGTACTTC. Translation: CASRIDRGFSYEQYF.

This chain links TRBV30 with TRBJ1-5; D might be TRBD1 (6 bases). Deletions cut 3 bases from V and 7 bases from J, with 13 bases between. The germline gives CDR1 GTSNPN, CDR2 SVGIG (reference sequence). CDR3 size: 13 residues. CDR3 nucleotide sequence: TGTGCCTGGAGCCATGAGGGGGGGCAGCCCCAGCATTTT. The encoded protein is CAWSHEGGQPQHF.

The rearrangement links TRBV7-9 to TRBJ2-1, with TRBD2 matching 9 bases. The J segment lost 3 bases and the V segment lost 0 bases, leaving 6 bases of the junction unmatched. The CDR3 runs to 17 residues. Germline V gives CDR1 SEHNR, CDR2 FQNEAQ (reference sequence). CDR3 sequence reads: CASSLAQLAGIYNEQFF. The CDR3 DNA follows: TGTGCCAGCAGCTTAGCCCAGCTAGCGGGAATCTACAATGAGCAGTTCTTC. Full variable domain (remainder filled in from reference TRBV7-9 and TRBJ2-1): DTGVSQNPRHKITKRGQNVTFRCDPISEHNRLYWYRQTLGQGPEFLTYFQNEAQLEKSRLLSDRFSAERPKGSFSTLEIQRTEQGDSAMYLCASSLAQLAGIYNEQFFGPGTRLTVL.